This TCR beta chain was observed in a study of shared clonotypes between healthy human individuals. Study overall: CD4 naive cells filled three plates per donor, CD4 memory three, CD8 naive two and CD8 memory one.

Study-wide results and limits: Even with large depth, rarefaction showed that sorted-subset sequencing was incomplete.

Germline loops: CDR1 MNHEY, CDR2 SMNVEV (reference sequence). CDR3 length equals 14 residues. Trimming took off 4 bases at V and 4 bases at J, with 13 bases between the two ends. Sorted-subset replicate PCR reactions contained 150 to 200 ng DNA, corresponding to tens of thousands of T cell genomes. Authors' data handling: Junction-only immunoSEQ data arrived without quality scores, meaning filtering differed. Libraries were prepared by immunoSEQ multiplex PCR; TCRdb keeps only in-frame clonotypes and omits some of them. V and J calls and clone size are given by that table; D and trimming were obtained from the DNA. The sample has about 610,000 clones, approximately 96% seen once. As for this clone: Its matching antigen is unknown.

Naive CD8 cells lacked CD45RO and underwent positive selection for CCR7, leaving out terminally differentiated effector memory CD45RA+ cells. J is TRBJ1-1 and V is TRBV27; D possibly corresponds to TRBD1 (5 bases). This TCR derives from a woman in her thirties in good health. Sequenced input: naive CD8+ T cells sorted from blood. CDR3 coding DNA: TGTGCCAGCAGTTCCCAGGGTTCTGGCACTGAAGCTTTCTTT. Its translation is CASSSQGSGTEAFF.